Listed below are T cell receptor beta chains from one sample, sequenced in a study of beta chain features in type 1 diabetes. The method was immunoSEQ multiplex PCR; TCRdb's version includes in-frame clones alone and lacks a portion of them. The top ten clones hold roughly 1.5% of a sample with under 55,000 clones, about 40% of them seen once. The material sequenced was Tregs from blood. The receptor set was obtained from a man aged 25-40 years with type 1 diabetes. CDR3s include the opening cysteine and the closing phenylalanine or tryptophan. D genes are given only for firm matches. Size values are once, few and many counts, or a class for expanded clones, and some rows have none.

len | j_gene | v_gene | d_gene | abundance | CDR3nt | CDR3aa
14 | TRBJ2-3 | TRBV4-1 | TRBD2 | - | TGCGCCAGCAAAAGGACTAGCAGCACAGATACGCAGTATTTT | CASKRTSSTDTQYF
15 | TRBJ1-1 | TRBV7-3 | TRBD1 | - | TGTGCCAGCAGCCTACAGGGGACAGGGGACACTGAAGCTTTCTTT | CASSLQGTGDTEAFF
14 | TRBJ2-7 | TRBV6-4 | - | - | TGTGCCAGCAGTCGACTTGGCGGGAAAGGCGAGCAGTACTTC | CASSRLGGKGEQYF
17 | TRBJ2-5 | TRBV5-1 | TRBD2 | - | TGCGCCAGCAGCTTGGCCGGGGGGGGAGGTGGCGGAGAGACCCAGTACTTC | CASSLAGGGGGGETQYF
15 | TRBJ1-5 | TRBV7-2 | - | few | TGTGCCAGCAGCTTAGTGCAGGGGCTCGGTCAGCCCCAGCATTTT | CASSLVQGLGQPQHF
15 | TRBJ2-3 | TRBV6-5 | - | - | TGTGCCAGCAGTCGCCTAGGGAGTTCAGTAGATACGCAGTATTTT | CASSRLGSSVDTQYF
16 | TRBJ2-1 | TRBV7-6 | - | - | TGTGCCAGCAGCTCATCACATCACCGCTCCTACAATGAGCAGTTCTTC | CASSSSHHRSYNEQFF
15 | TRBJ2-7 | TRBV7-9 | TRBD2 | - | TGTGCCAGCAGCCTAACCTCAGGGACTACCTACGAGCAGTACTTC | CASSLTSGTTYEQYF
15 | TRBJ2-1 | TRBV18 | TRBD2 | few | TGTGCCAGCTCACCAATTACTAGCGGGAGCTACGTCTCGTTCTTC | CASSPITSGSYVSFF
13 | TRBJ1-2 | TRBV28 | - | - | TGTGCCAGCTCACAGGCAGCCAATTATGGCTACACCTTC | CASSQAANYGYTF
14 | TRBJ2-7 | TRBV6-1 | - | - | TGTGCCAGCAGTTCCTGGGAGGAAGCCCCCGAGCAGTACTTC | CASSSWEEAPEQYF
18 | TRBJ2-3 | TRBV28 | - | - | TGTGCCAGCAGTTTAGGAACAAGGAGGGCTTCAAGCACAGATACGCAGTATTTT | CASSLGTRRASSTDTQYF
13 | TRBJ1-4 | TRBV28 | - | few | TGTGCCAGTTCAGTGCCAGCGAATGAAAAACTGTTTTTT | CASSVPANEKLFF
15 | TRBJ1-5 | TRBV18 | TRBD1 | - | TGTGCCAGCTCATCGATAAACAGGGGTGATCAGCCCCAGCATTTT | CASSSINRGDQPQHF
15 | TRBJ2-1 | TRBV5-4 | TRBD2 | - | TGTGCCAGCAGCTCACAGACTAGCGGAGACAATGAGCAGTTCTTC | CASSSQTSGDNEQFF
17 | TRBJ2-5 | TRBV4-1 | TRBD2 | - | TGCGCCAGCAGCCCCGGAGGCCTAGCGGGAGTTTTAGAGACCCAGTACTTC | CASSPGGLAGVLETQYF
12 | TRBJ1-1 | TRBV7-9 | - | few | TGTGCCAGCAGCTCCCGGAACACTGAAGCTTTCTTT | CASSSRNTEAFF
14 | TRBJ1-1 | TRBV29-1 | - | few | TGCAGCGTTGAAGATAGCAGTCTGAACACTGAAGCTTTCTTT | CSVEDSSLNTEAFF